Listed below are T cell receptor beta chains from one sample, sequenced in a study of blood T cell repertoires in COVID-19. Assay: immunoSEQ multiplex PCR; the TCRdb copy retains only in-frame clones and omits some. The sample records 200,000 to 250,000 clones, around four fifths being singletons. The sample was PBMCs or T cells enriched from blood (not recorded which). Receptors were obtained from a man aged 35-49 years who had recovered from COVID-19. Both conserved end residues are part of each CDR3. A D gene is named only where the DNA matches it firmly. Some rows have no size entry. The others give once, few or many, or a class for an expanded clone.

V: TRBV19; J: TRBJ1-2; D: -; size: -; CDR3: CASSRSTQDNYGYTF; DNA: TGTGCCAGTAGTAGGTCCACACAGGATAACTATGGCTACACCTTC
V: TRBV29-1; J: TRBJ1-2; D: -; size: -; CDR3: CSVHLTGGYTF; DNA: TGCAGCGTCCATTTGACGGGTGGCTACACCTTC
V: TRBV7-9; J: TRBJ1-2; D: TRBD1; size: -; CDR3: CASSPGQGAGGYTF; DNA: TGTGCCAGCAGCCCTGGACAGGGGGCGGGAGGCTACACCTTC
V: TRBV15; J: TRBJ2-2; D: TRBD1; size: -; CDR3: CATSSSGQGRTTGELFF; DNA: TGTGCCACCAGCAGTAGTGGACAGGGGAGAACCACCGGGGAGCTGTTTTTT
V: TRBV29-1; J: TRBJ2-3; D: TRBD1; size: -; CDR3: CSVGHRGATDTQYF; DNA: TGCAGCGTTGGACACAGGGGTGCCACAGATACGCAGTATTTT
V: TRBV5-5; J: TRBJ2-7; D: -; size: -; CDR3: CASSFISGPSSYEQYF; DNA: TGTGCCAGCAGTTTCATCAGCGGGCCAAGCTCCTACGAGCAGTACTTC
V: TRBV27; J: TRBJ2-1; D: TRBD2; size: few; CDR3: CASSLSSLAGGLPQFF; DNA: TGTGCCAGCAGTTTATCCTCGCTAGCGGGAGGGCTCCCGCAGTTCTTC
V: TRBV19; J: TRBJ2-5; D: -; size: few; CDR3: CASSMIGREQETQYF; DNA: TGTGCCAGTAGTATGATAGGGCGGGAACAAGAGACCCAGTACTTC
V: TRBV3-1/TRBV3-2; J: TRBJ1-3; D: TRBD1; size: -; CDR3: CASSLGQGLIRNTIYF; DNA: TGTGCCAGCAGCCTCGGACAGGGCCTCATTAGAAACACCATATATTTT
V: TRBV5-1; J: TRBJ2-5; D: TRBD2; size: -; CDR3: CASSRGTSGAGYQETQYF; DNA: TGCGCCAGCAGCAGAGGGACTAGCGGGGCGGGGTACCAAGAGACCCAGTACTTC
V: TRBV27; J: TRBJ1-2; D: -; size: -; CDR3: CASSLSHRGVSYGYTF; DNA: TGTGCCAGCAGTTTATCGCATAGGGGCGTGAGCTATGGCTACACCTTC
V: TRBV7-8; J: TRBJ1-1; D: -; size: -; CDR3: CASSSGAMPAFF; DNA: TGTGCCAGCAGCTCAGGGGCCATGCCGGCTTTCTTT
V: TRBV7-8; J: TRBJ1-5; D: -; size: few; CDR3: CASSLVGRGASGQPQHF; DNA: TGTGCCAGCAGCTTAGTGGGGCGGGGGGCGAGCGGGCAGCCCCAGCATTTT
V: TRBV7-3; J: TRBJ1-1; D: -; size: -; CDR3: CASSLGGRAFF; DNA: TGTGCCAGCAGTTTAGGAGGGAGGGCTTTCTTT
V: TRBV27; J: TRBJ2-3; D: -; size: -; CDR3: CASSPRTVFTDTQYF; DNA: TGTGCCAGCAGTCCGCGGACAGTATTCACAGATACGCAGTATTTT
V: TRBV2; J: TRBJ1-2; D: -; size: -; CDR3: CASSSQKQGGYTF; DNA: TGTGCCAGCAGTAGCCAGAAACAGGGTGGCTACACCTTC
V: TRBV24-1; J: TRBJ1-5; D: -; size: -; CDR3: CATSDLYSEVFPRPQHF; DNA: TGTGCCACCAGTGATTTGTATTCGGAGGTTTTCCCGCGGCCCCAGCATTTT
V: TRBV9; J: TRBJ2-2; D: -; size: -; CDR3: CASSDLPGELFF; DNA: TGTGCCAGCAGCGATCTCCCCGGGGAGCTGTTTTTT
V: TRBV5-1; J: TRBJ1-3; D: -; size: -; CDR3: CASSLAGPSSGNTIYF; DNA: TGCGCCAGCAGCTTGGCGGGTCCAAGCTCTGGAAACACCATATATTTT
V: TRBV3-1/TRBV3-2; J: TRBJ1-4; D: -; size: -; CDR3: CASSYRTVGEKLFF; DNA: TGTGCCAGCAGCTACCGGACAGTGGGCGAAAAACTGTTTTTT
V: TRBV9; J: TRBJ1-2; D: -; size: -; CDR3: CASSVVLRDGYTF; DNA: TGTGCCAGCAGCGTAGTCCTCAGGGATGGCTACACCTTC
V: TRBV10-3; J: TRBJ1-2; D: -; size: -; CDR3: CATGFDTGDYGYTF; DNA: TGTGCCACAGGATTTGATACAGGCGACTATGGCTACACCTTC
V: TRBV28; J: TRBJ1-2; D: -; size: few; CDR3: CASSLGRGLDGYTF; DNA: TGTGCCAGCAGTTTGGGGCGGGGCCTGGATGGCTACACCTTC
V: TRBV5-1; J: TRBJ2-7; D: TRBD1; size: -; CDR3: CASSWDQRAGGGYEQYF; DNA: TGCGCCAGCAGCTGGGACCAAAGGGCAGGGGGCGGGTACGAGCAGTACTTC
V: TRBV5-1; J: TRBJ1-4; D: TRBD1; size: -; CDR3: CASSLPGQTNEKLFF; DNA: TGCGCCAGCAGCCTACCGGGACAGACTAATGAAAAACTGTTTTTT
V: TRBV27; J: TRBJ2-5; D: -; size: -; CDR3: CASSLKWGEQIQETQYF; DNA: TGTGCCAGCAGTTTAAAGTGGGGGGAGCAGATCCAAGAGACCCAGTACTTC
V: TRBV12-3/TRBV12-4; J: TRBJ1-3; D: -; size: -; CDR3: CASSFGRGEAIYF; DNA: TGTGCCAGCAGTTTTGGCCGAGGTGAAGCCATATATTTT
V: TRBV11-2; J: TRBJ1-1; D: TRBD1; size: -; CDR3: CASTPGRTGATEAFF; DNA: TGTGCCAGCACCCCAGGACGGACAGGGGCCACTGAAGCTTTCTTT
V: TRBV9; J: TRBJ2-3; D: -; size: -; CDR3: CASSVGESGPQYF; DNA: TGTGCCAGCAGCGTAGGGGAAAGCGGGCCGCAGTATTTT
V: TRBV5-4; J: TRBJ2-2; D: TRBD1; size: once; CDR3: CASSQGAGELFF; DNA: TGTGCCAGCAGCCAGGGGGCTGGGGAGCTGTTTTTT
V: TRBV30; J: TRBJ1-1; D: -; size: few; CDR3: CAWSTGLVGEAFF; DNA: TGTGCCTGGAGTACCGGACTAGTGGGTGAAGCTTTCTTT
V: TRBV18; J: TRBJ2-1; D: -; size: few; CDR3: CASSPPAGLNEQFF; DNA: TGTGCCAGCTCACCCCCAGCAGGTCTCAATGAGCAGTTCTTC
V: TRBV19; J: TRBJ1-5; D: -; size: -; CDR3: CASSIDSPADQPQHF; DNA: TGTGCCAGTAGTATTGACTCCCCAGCGGATCAGCCCCAGCATTTT
V: TRBV7-9; J: TRBJ2-6; D: -; size: -; CDR3: CASSGGLFSGANVLTF; DNA: TGTGCCAGCAGCGGGGGCCTCTTCTCTGGGGCCAACGTCCTGACTTTC
V: TRBV7-2; J: TRBJ1-6; D: -; size: once; CDR3: CASSLDLWGLLSPLHF; DNA: TGTGCCAGCAGCTTAGATCTTTGGGGGCTACTTTCACCCCTCCACTTT
V: TRBV7-8; J: TRBJ2-1; D: TRBD1; size: -; CDR3: CASSRNQGVIPYNEQFF; DNA: TGTGCCAGCAGCCGAAACCAGGGGGTAATCCCCTACAATGAGCAGTTCTTC
V: TRBV18; J: TRBJ2-7; D: -; size: -; CDR3: CASSPRTSGEQYF; DNA: TGTGCCAGCTCACCACGTACCTCGGGCGAGCAGTACTTC
V: TRBV6-5; J: TRBJ1-6; D: -; size: -; CDR3: CASSYSIGQGISPLHF; DNA: TGTGCCAGCAGTTACTCGATCGGCCAGGGGATTTCACCCCTCCACTTT
V: TRBV5-1; J: TRBJ2-1; D: -; size: -; CDR3: CASSSTGLRGHNEQFF; DNA: TGCGCCAGCAGCTCAACGGGACTCCGAGGCCACAATGAGCAGTTCTTC
V: TRBV11-2; J: TRBJ2-1; D: -; size: once; CDR3: CASSSYTGQGEQFF; DNA: TGTGCCAGCAGCTCCTACACAGGTCAGGGCGAGCAGTTCTTC
V: TRBV2; J: TRBJ1-2; D: -; size: few; CDR3: CASTGSGRHGGYGYTF; DNA: TGTGCCAGCACGGGTTCAGGGAGACATGGGGGGTATGGCTACACCTTC
V: TRBV19; J: TRBJ2-1; D: -; size: -; CDR3: CASGRQLYNEQFF; DNA: TGTGCCAGTGGTAGACAGTTATACAATGAGCAGTTCTTC
V: TRBV20-1; J: TRBJ2-7; D: TRBD2; size: -; CDR3: CCLGTSYEQYF; DNA: TGCTGTCTCGGGACTAGCTACGAGCAGTACTTC
V: TRBV14; J: TRBJ1-1; D: TRBD1; size: -; CDR3: CASSLDRGAGEAFF; DNA: TGTGCCAGCAGCCTGGACAGGGGGGCGGGTGAAGCTTTCTTT
V: TRBV5-8; J: TRBJ2-1; D: -; size: -; CDR3: CASSLAQSRGGQFF; DNA: TGTGCCAGCAGCTTGGCCCAGTCCCGGGGTGGGCAGTTCTTC
V: TRBV11-2; J: TRBJ1-2; D: -; size: -; CDR3: CASSFASSYGYTF; DNA: TGTGCCAGCAGCTTCGCTTCCAGCTATGGCTACACCTTC
V: TRBV16; J: TRBJ1-6; D: -; size: -; CDR3: CASSQSDSHNSPLHF; DNA: TGTGCCAGCAGCCAATCTGACAGCCATAATTCACCCCTCCACTTT
V: TRBV3-1/TRBV3-2; J: TRBJ1-2; D: -; size: -; CDR3: CASSRASGGRGGYTF; DNA: TGTGCCAGCAGCCGAGCCTCGGGGGGTAGAGGTGGCTACACCTTC
V: TRBV20-1; J: TRBJ2-2; D: TRBD2; size: once; CDR3: CSASSLAGLPGELFF; DNA: TGCAGTGCTAGTAGCCTAGCGGGGTTACCCGGGGAGCTGTTTTTT
V: TRBV7-6; J: TRBJ2-3; D: TRBD1; size: many; CDR3: CASSLTGVSTDTQYF; DNA: TGTGCCAGCAGTCTCACAGGGGTTAGCACAGATACGCAGTATTTT